The present entry profiles one TCR beta chain with its context. The antigen remains undetermined. TCRdb called the reads again in MiXCR, with one record for every CDR3 protein. This table holds 7,100 or so distinct CDR3 sequences, roughly 53% found once. The sample is drawn from a study of T cell repertoires in cytomegalovirus infection. There are 12 residues in the CDR3. Germline CDR1 MNHNY, CDR2 SVGAGI (reference sequence). V was cut by 8 bases and J by 6 bases, with 14 bases left in between. This chain joins TRBV6-6 and TRBJ2-7; D tentatively reads TRBD1 or TRBD2 (5 bases each). The receptor's source is a human donor in good health (CMV status not recorded). Some clones in this sample may be carry-over from other donors' samples. The specimen sequenced was PBMCs, sequenced either directly or after in vitro stimulation (not recorded which). CDR3 DNA: TGTGCCAGCTCATACGTTGGGGGCGAGCAGTACTTC. Its protein product is CASSYVGGEQYF.